Below, 28 T cell receptor beta chains from the same sample are listed, as sequenced in a study of blood T cell repertoires in COVID-19. Some clones are missing from TCRdb's copy, which holds only in-frame ones; the method was immunoSEQ multiplex PCR. This sample has about 180,000 clones, with more than 75% found just once. Sequenced: peripheral blood. These receptors were taken from a person aged 70 to 80 with COVID-19, enrolled during active disease.

The V call is TRBV18, the J call TRBJ1-3, with D uncertain. The germline gives CDR1 KGHSH, CDR2 LQKENI. The V and J ends lost 3 bases and 7 bases respectively, with 13 bases between them. This CDR3 comprises 14 residues. CDR3 sequence reads: CASSPREVKNTIYF. DNA of the CDR3: TGTGCCAGCTCACCCCGGGAGGTTAAGAACACCATATATTTT. Full variable domain (missing parts from reference TRBV18 and TRBJ1-3): NAGVMQNPRHLVRRRGQEARLRCSPMKGHSHVYWYRQLPEEGLKFMVYLQKENIIDESGMPKERFSAEFPKEGPSILRIQQVVRGDSAAYFCASSPREVKNTIYFGEGSWLTVV.

The rearrangement uses TRBV12-3 or TRBV12-4 and TRBJ1-6; no firm D call. The length of the CDR3 is 13 residues. With 8 bases removed from V and 10 bases from J, the gap between germline ends came to 15 bases. The CDR3 loop reads CASSELAGSPLHF. The CDR3 nucleotides read TGTGCCAGCTCGGAGTTGGCGGGATCACCCCTCCACTTT.

The chain uses TRBV9 and TRBJ2-3, with 7 bases identical to TRBD2. The germline V gene has CDR1 SGDLS and CDR2 YYNGEE. This CDR3 has 14 amino acids. V gave up 5 bases and J gave up 0 bases; unmatched junction bases: 3. The CDR3 region has the DNA TGTGCCAGCAGTAGCGGGCACAGCACAGATACGCAGTATTTT. This codes for CASSSGHSTDTQYF. Filled out from reference TRBV9 and TRBJ2-3, the complete variable domain reads DSGVTQTPKHLITATGQRVTLRCSPRSGDLSVYWYQQSLDQGLQFLIQYYNGEERAKGNILERFSAQQFPDLHSELNLSSLELGDSALYFCASSSGHSTDTQYFGPGTRLTVL.

V gene TRBV24-1 combines with J gene TRBJ2-1; 8 bases agree with TRBD2. The CDR3 is 16 amino acids. The germline CDR1 and CDR2 sequences are KGHDR and SFDVKD. J gave up 8 bases and V 3 bases, and 11 bases lay outside the gene matches. The CDR3: CATSDRTGTSAYEQFF. CDR3 coding DNA: TGTGCCACCAGTGATCGGACCGGGACTAGTGCATATGAGCAGTTCTTC.

CDR3 DNA: TGTGCCAGCAGCTGGGACAGGGATGAGCAGTTCTTC. Translating gives CASSWDRDEQFF. J is TRBJ2-1 and V is TRBV5-4; 9 bases align to TRBD1. The V segment lost 3 bases and the J segment 8 bases; nucleotides outside the gene matches: 0. Germline V gives CDR1 SGHNT, CDR2 YYREEE (reference sequence). The CDR3 sequence is 12 residues long.

The chain joins TRBV28 to TRBJ1-4; the D gene is possibly TRBD1 (5 bases). Germline values: CDR1 MDHEN, CDR2 SYDVKM. CDR3 length: 14 amino acids. Trimming took off 7 bases at V and 8 bases at J, with 17 bases between the two ends. CDR3 sequence: CASTQTRGGEKLFF. The CDR3 DNA reads as TGTGCCAGCACCCAGACCCGGGGGGGGGAAAAACTGTTTTTT.

The chain carries TRBV19 and TRBJ2-2, with D perhaps TRBD2 (7 bases). The germline V gene has CDR1 LNHDA and CDR2 SQIVND (reference sequence). The CDR3 runs 15 residues. The germline V and J ends were trimmed by 3 bases and 6 bases, with 14 bases remaining between them. CDR3 sequence reads: CASSMVGGQAGELFF. CDR3 coding DNA: TGTGCCAGTAGTATGGTCGGGGGGCAGGCCGGGGAGCTGTTTTTT. The entire variable domain, with the rest obtained from reference TRBV19 and TRBJ2-2, is as follows: DGGITQSPKYLFRKEGQNVTLSCEQNLNHDAMYWYRQDPGQGLRLIYYSQIVNDFQKGDIAEGYSVSREKKESFPLTVTSAQKNPTAFYLCASSMVGGQAGELFFGEGSRLTVL.

The CDR3 sequence is CASSQGDRVNYGYTF. CDR3 in DNA: TGCGCCAGCAGCCAAGGGGACAGGGTGAACTATGGCTACACCTTC. The chain has TRBV4-3 and TRBJ1-2, with 9 positions matching TRBD1. J gave up 2 bases and V 1 base, and 2 bases lay outside the gene matches. Germline V gene data show CDR1 as LGHNA and CDR2 as YSLEER. This CDR3 spans 15 amino acids.

This rearrangement joins TRBV7-2 to TRBJ1-2; D gene unclear. This CDR3 is built from 15 residues. Germline CDR1 reads SGHTA; CDR2 reads FQGNSA. Trimming left V 2 bases short and J 6 bases short, with 16 bases between. This CDR3 reads CASSLYREKYHGYTF. In DNA form, the CDR3 reads TGTGCCAGCAGCTTATACCGGGAAAAGTATCATGGCTACACCTTC.

The V call is TRBV6-5, the J call TRBJ2-5, with D perhaps TRBD2 (7 bases). This CDR3 spans 15 amino acids. Germline loops: CDR1 MNHEY, CDR2 SVGAGI. Trimming removed 4 bases at V and 5 bases at J, with 17 bases between. The CDR3 sequence: CASSFNRDYVETQYF. The DNA for the CDR3 is TGTGCCAGCAGTTTCAACAGGGACTATGTTGAGACCCAGTACTTC.

The chain uses TRBV7-2 and TRBJ2-2; 7 bases align to TRBD2. Trimming cost V 3 bases and J 0 bases; bases outside gene matches: 1. The CDR3 length is 15 residues. In germline, CDR1 is SGHTA, CDR2 FQGNSA. This CDR3 is CASSFGGANTGELFF. Here the CDR3 DNA reads TGTGCCAGCAGCTTTGGGGGGGCGAACACCGGGGAGCTGTTTTTT.

This clone has just one count. The genes are TRBV20-1 and TRBJ2-6, with TRBD1 matching over 10 bases. J lost 0 bases, V lost 3 bases, and 8 bases had no gene match. CDR3 length: 18 amino acids. In germline, CDR1 is DFQATT, CDR2 SNEGSKA (reference sequence). The chain's CDR3 is CSASSTGQGFSGANVLTF. In DNA, the CDR3 is TGCAGTGCTAGTAGTACGGGACAGGGGTTCTCTGGGGCCAACGTCCTGACTTTC.

This chain uses TRBV7-3 with TRBJ1-2; perhaps TRBD1 as D (5 bases). V was shortened by 2 bases and J by 0 bases, with 10 bases between the two germline ends. The CDR3 has 15 residues. Germline V gives CDR1 SGHTA, CDR2 FQGTGA. The DNA of the CDR3 is TGTGCCAGCAGCTTAGGGGCGATGTCTAACTATGGCTACACCTTC. This encodes CASSLGAMSNYGYTF.

The rearrangement uses TRBV5-6 and TRBJ2-4, with D uncertain. CDR3 size: 14 residues. Germline V gives CDR1 SGHDT, CDR2 YYEEEE. V was clipped by 1 base and J by 10 bases, with 15 bases between them. CDR3 amino acids: CASSLRSPRGIQYF. CDR3 DNA: TGTGCCAGCAGCTTGAGATCTCCTAGAGGAATTCAGTACTTC.

V usage is TRBV3-1 (or the pseudogene TRBV3-2) and J usage is TRBJ2-5, with 8 bases identical to TRBD1. In germline, CDR1 is LGHDT, CDR2 YNNKEL (reference sequence). Trimming cost V 6 bases and J 1 base; bases outside gene matches: 4. This CDR3 has 14 amino acids. DNA for the CDR3: TGTGCCAGCAGGAGGACAGGGTTCCAAGAGACCCAGTACTTC. This codes for CASRRTGFQETQYF.

The chain combines TRBV19 with TRBJ1-3, with a tentative D call TRBD1 (6 bases). The CDR3 loop spans 16 amino acids. The germline V gene encodes CDR1 LNHDA and CDR2 SQIVND (reference sequence). Trimming pared 3 bases from V and 2 bases from J, leaving 14 bases between. The CDR3 region has the DNA TGTGCCAGTAGTATGACCCGGGACAAAACTGGAAACACCATATATTTT. Protein product: CASSMTRDKTGNTIYF. Looking up the rest from reference TRBV19 and TRBJ1-3 gives the full variable domain: DGGITQSPKYLFRKEGQNVTLSCEQNLNHDAMYWYRQDPGQGLRLIYYSQIVNDFQKGDIAEGYSVSREKKESFPLTVTSAQKNPTAFYLCASSMTRDKTGNTIYFGEGSWLTVV.

This chain links TRBV6-4 with TRBJ2-1, with TRBD2 matching 10 bases. Looked up from germline, CDR1 is MRHNA and CDR2 is SNTAGT. After removal of 10 bases from V and 9 bases from J, the junction contained 12 bases not matched to a gene. This CDR3 comprises 14 residues. CDR3 amino acids: CATKTSGDASEQFF. CDR3 coding DNA: TGTGCCACGAAAACTAGCGGGGACGCCAGTGAGCAGTTCTTC.

This chain joins TRBV2 and TRBJ2-7; D is unclear. The CDR3 length is 16 residues. Per germline, CDR1 SNHLY and CDR2 FYNNEI. V was trimmed by 0 bases and J by 1 base, leaving 13 bases between them. As DNA, the CDR3 is TGTGCCAGCAGTGAAGCGGCCTGGGCCGGTTCCTACGAGCAGTACTTC. Translation: CASSEAAWAGSYEQYF.

CDR3 nucleotide sequence: TGTGCCAGCAGCCAATCGACAGGATTCTACGAGCAGTACTTC. It codes for CASSQSTGFYEQYF. This chain joins TRBV4-2 and TRBJ2-7, with D perhaps matching TRBD1 (6 bases). This CDR3 has 14 residues. V lost 2 bases, J lost 3 bases, and 11 bases lay in between. Germline-derived CDR1 and CDR2 are LGHNA and YNFKEQ.

This chain links TRBV11-2 with TRBJ1-3; possible D gene TRBD1, 5 bases. Trimming removed 4 bases at V and 2 bases at J, with 9 bases between. Germline V lookup: CDR1 SGHAT, CDR2 FQNNGV. The CDR3 contains 14 residues. For the CDR3, the DNA is TGTGCCAGCAGCTCCAGGGTCGCTGGAAACACCATATATTTT. It codes for CASSSRVAGNTIYF. Full variable domain (missing parts from reference TRBV11-2 and TRBJ1-3): EAGVAQSPRYKIIEKRQSVAFWCNPISGHATLYWYQQILGQGPKLLIQFQNNGVVDDSQLPKDRFSAERLKGVDSTLKIQPAKLEDSAVYLCASSSRVAGNTIYFGEGSWLTVV.

This rearrangement joins TRBV9 to TRBJ1-6; 11 nucleotides agree with TRBD1. CDR1 is SGDLS, CDR2 YYNGEE, per germline. CDR3 length: 17 residues. Germline trimming cut 3 bases from V and 5 bases from J; bases unmatched to any gene: 7. DNA for the CDR3: TGTGCCAGCAGCGGCAGACCGGGACAGGGGGATAATTCACCCCTCCACTTT. Its protein is CASSGRPGQGDNSPLHF.

The J gene is TRBJ1-1, the V gene TRBV7-6; D gene uncertain. The CDR3 runs 13 residues. V shed 6 bases and J shed 5 bases, with 13 bases lying between them. Germline V gene sequence: CDR1 SGHVS, CDR2 FNYEAQ. CDR3 loop: CASRTGSGTEAFF. The DNA for the CDR3 is TGTGCCAGCAGGACGGGGAGTGGGACTGAAGCTTTCTTT.

The chain joins TRBV9 to TRBJ2-1; possible D gene TRBD2, 6 bases. Trimming stripped 0 bases from V and 7 bases from J, with 17 bases between. CDR3 size: 16 residues. From germline, CDR1 is SGDLS and CDR2 YYNGEE. CDR3 bases: TGTGCCAGCAGCGTAGGGGCGGGGACTTCGGGGAATGAGCAGTTCTTC. Its translation is CASSVGAGTSGNEQFF.

J is TRBJ2-3 and V is TRBV7-2, with 12 bases aligning to TRBD2. This CDR3 contains 18 residues. Trimming cost V 1 base and J 4 bases; bases outside gene matches: 9. CDR1 and CDR2 from the germline V gene are SGHTA and FQGNSA. CDR3 bases: TGTGCCAGCAGCTTAGATAGCCTAGCGGGAGGGGCGGCAGATACGCAGTATTTT. It specifies CASSLDSLAGGAADTQYF.

This chain connects TRBV6-5 to TRBJ1-1; D is perhaps TRBD1 (6 bases). CDR1 MNHEY and CDR2 SVGAGI come from the germline V gene. Trimming left V 0 bases short and J 1 base short, with 6 bases between. This CDR3 has 14 amino acids. The CDR3: CASSYSGGNTEAFF. As DNA, the CDR3 is TGTGCCAGCAGTTACTCAGGGGGGAACACTGAAGCTTTCTTT.

The V and J genes are TRBV5-1 and TRBJ2-1; 11 bases fit TRBD2. Losses at the gene ends were 4 bases for V and 6 bases for J; bases not matched to a gene: 6. CDR3 size: 15 residues. CDR1 is SGHRS, CDR2 YFSETQ, per germline. The CDR3 coding sequence is TGCGCCAGCAGCGAACTAGCGGGGGCGAGCAATGAGCAGTTCTTC. Translated, it gives CASSELAGASNEQFF.

V is TRBV27 and J is TRBJ1-6; a weak D match, TRBD1 (5 bases). The CDR3 is made up of 12 amino acids. Between the trimmed V and J ends, which lost 8 bases and 7 bases, there was a span of 9 bases. From germline, CDR1 is MNHEY and CDR2 SMNVEV (reference sequence). The CDR3: CASGGWNSPLHF. The CDR3 DNA reads TGTGCCAGCGGGGGGTGGAATTCACCCCTCCACTTT.

The chain uses TRBV6-2 or TRBV6-3 and TRBJ2-7; perhaps TRBD2 as D (6 bases). This CDR3 region has 13 residues. Germline CDR1 reads MNHEY; CDR2 reads SVGEGT. The V end lost 2 bases, the J end lost 5 bases, and 10 bases lay between the germline ends. CDR3 region: CASSYGGFDEQYF. The CDR3 DNA sequence: TGTGCCAGCAGTTACGGGGGGTTCGACGAGCAGTACTTC.